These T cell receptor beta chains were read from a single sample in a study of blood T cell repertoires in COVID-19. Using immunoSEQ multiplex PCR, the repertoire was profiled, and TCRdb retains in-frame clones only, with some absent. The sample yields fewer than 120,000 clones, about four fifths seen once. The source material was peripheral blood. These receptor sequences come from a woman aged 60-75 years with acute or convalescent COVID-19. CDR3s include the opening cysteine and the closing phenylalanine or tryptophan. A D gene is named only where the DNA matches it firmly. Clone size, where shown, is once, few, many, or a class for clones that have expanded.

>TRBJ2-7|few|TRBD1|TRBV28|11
TGTGCCAGCAGTGAGGACAGGCGGCAGTACTTC
CASSEDRRQYF
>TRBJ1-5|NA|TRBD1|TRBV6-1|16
TGTGCCAGCAGTGATTCGGGGACAGGGGTCAATCAGCCCCAGCATTTT
CASSDSGTGVNQPQHF
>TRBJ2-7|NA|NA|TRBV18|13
TGTGCCAGCTCACCAGACCAGGGGCGCGAGCAGTACTTC
CASSPDQGREQYF
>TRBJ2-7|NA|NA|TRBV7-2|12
TGTGCCAGCAGCCTAACCGGGGACGAGCAGTACTTC
CASSLTGDEQYF
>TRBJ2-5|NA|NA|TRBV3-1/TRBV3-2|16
TGTGCCAGCAGCCAAGAGCAGGGTACAGACCAAGAGACCCAGTACTTC
CASSQEQGTDQETQYF
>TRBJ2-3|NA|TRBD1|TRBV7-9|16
TGTGCCAGCAGCTTAAAGGGGGCTTGGGCGACAGATACGCAGTATTTT
CASSLKGAWATDTQYF
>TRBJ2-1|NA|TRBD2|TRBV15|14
TGTGCCACCAGCCGGGGGGGGGCCTACAATGAGCAGTTCTTC
CATSRGGAYNEQFF
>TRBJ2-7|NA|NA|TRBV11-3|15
TGTGCCAGCAGCTTAGATCGAGGAGGAGTCCACGAGCAGTACTTC
CASSLDRGGVHEQYF
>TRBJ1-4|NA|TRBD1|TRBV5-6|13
TGTGCCAGCAGCTGGGACAGCGGCGAAAAACTGTTTTTT
CASSWDSGEKLFF
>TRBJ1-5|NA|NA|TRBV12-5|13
TGTGCTAGTGGTTTAAAAGTAGATCAGCCCCAGCATTTT
CASGLKVDQPQHF
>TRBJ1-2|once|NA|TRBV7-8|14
TGTGCCAGCAGCTTAGACCCGCAAGGGGGTGGCTACACCTTC
CASSLDPQGGGYTF
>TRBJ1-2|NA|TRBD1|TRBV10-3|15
TGTGCCATCAGTGAGAACACAGGGGGCAGGTTTGGCTACACCTTC
CAISENTGGRFGYTF
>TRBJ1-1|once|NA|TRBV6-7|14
TGTGCCAGCAGCCGGGGGGGCTTGAACACTGAAGCTTTCTTT
CASSRGGLNTEAFF
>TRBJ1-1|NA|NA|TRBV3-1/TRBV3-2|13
TGTGCCAGCAGCCAATATGCGGTCACTGAAGCTTTCTTT
CASSQYAVTEAFF
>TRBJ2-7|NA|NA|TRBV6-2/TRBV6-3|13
TGTGCCAGCAGTTTCAGACAGTTATACGAGCAGTACTTC
CASSFRQLYEQYF
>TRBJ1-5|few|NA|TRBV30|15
TGTGCCTGGAGTGTACGGGGGAGTGGCAATCAGCCCCAGCATTTT
CAWSVRGSGNQPQHF
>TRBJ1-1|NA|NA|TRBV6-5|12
TGTGCCAGCAGTTGGACGGGGACTGAAGCTTTCTTT
CASSWTGTEAFF
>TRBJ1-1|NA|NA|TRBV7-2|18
TGTGCCAGCAGCTTAGACGTTATGGGGCGGGGTGGGAACACTGAAGCTTTCTTT
CASSLDVMGRGGNTEAFF
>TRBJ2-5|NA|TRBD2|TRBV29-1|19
TGCAGCGTTGAAGATCTTCTGGTGACTAGCGGGGGGCCGCAAGAGACCCAGTACTTC
CSVEDLLVTSGGPQETQYF
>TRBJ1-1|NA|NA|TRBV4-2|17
TGTGCCAGCAGCCAAGATACGGGTTCGCCTATGAACACTGAAGCTTTCTTT
CASSQDTGSPMNTEAFF